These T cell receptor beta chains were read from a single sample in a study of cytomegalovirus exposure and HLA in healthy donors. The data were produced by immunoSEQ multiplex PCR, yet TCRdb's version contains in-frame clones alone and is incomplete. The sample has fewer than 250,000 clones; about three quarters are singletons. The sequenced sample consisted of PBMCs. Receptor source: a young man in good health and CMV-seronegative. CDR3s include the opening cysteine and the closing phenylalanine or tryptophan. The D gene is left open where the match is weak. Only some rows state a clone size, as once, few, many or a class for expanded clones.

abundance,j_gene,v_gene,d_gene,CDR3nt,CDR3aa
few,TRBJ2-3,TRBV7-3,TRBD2,TGTGCCAGCAGCTTAGCCCCCGTATGGGCGGGGGACGTTTCTAGCACAGATACGCAGTATTTT,CASSLAPVWAGDVSSTDTQYF
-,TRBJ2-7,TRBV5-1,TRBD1,TGCGCCAGCAGCTTGGCCGGGGGACAGGGCCAGGGGAGGTACGAGCAGTACTTC,CASSLAGGQGQGRYEQYF
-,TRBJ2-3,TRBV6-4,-,TGTGCCAGCAGTGAAGTAAGGGGCCCTGGGGATAGGACAGATACGCAGTATTTT,CASSEVRGPGDRTDTQYF
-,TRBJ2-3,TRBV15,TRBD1,TGTGCCACCAGCGGCGACAGGGGAGGAGATACGCAGTATTTT,CATSGDRGGDTQYF
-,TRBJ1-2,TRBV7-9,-,TGTGCCAGCACCTCGGCAGGGGATGGCTACACCTTC,CASTSAGDGYTF
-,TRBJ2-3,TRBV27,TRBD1,TGTGCCAGCAGTTTAGACAGGGGAGGAGATACGCAGTATTTT,CASSLDRGGDTQYF
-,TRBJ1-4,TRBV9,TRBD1,TGTGCCAACAGCGAGGGGCAGGGACAGGGGTTCGAAAAACTGTTTTTT,CANSEGQGQGFEKLFF
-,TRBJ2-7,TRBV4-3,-,TGCGCCAGCAGCCAAGATAAAAACTACGAGCAGTACTTC,CASSQDKNYEQYF
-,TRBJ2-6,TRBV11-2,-,TGTGCCAGCACCCTTAGGGGCAGCGTAGTTTCTGGGGCCAACGTCCTGACTTTC,CASTLRGSVVSGANVLTF
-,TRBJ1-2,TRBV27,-,TGTGCCAGCAGTTTATCTGGGCAGCTCTATGGCTACACCTTC,CASSLSGQLYGYTF
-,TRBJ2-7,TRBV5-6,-,TGTGCCAGCAGCTCCCACTACGAGCAGTACTTC,CASSSHYEQYF
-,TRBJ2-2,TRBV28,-,TGTGCCAGCAGTTTAGGGACACCAAACACCGGGGAGCTGTTTTTT,CASSLGTPNTGELFF
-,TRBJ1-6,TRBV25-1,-,TGTGTCAGCAGTACGACCGGGTCGGTAACTTCACCCCTCCACTTT,CVSSTTGSVTSPLHF
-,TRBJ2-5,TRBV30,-,TGTGCCTGGAGTTCGCGCCAAGAGACCCAGTACTTC,CAWSSRQETQYF
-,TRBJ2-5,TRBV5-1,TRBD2,TGCGCCAGCAGCTTGGGGGCGGGAGGGCCTGGTCAAGAGACCCAGTACTTC,CASSLGAGGPGQETQYF
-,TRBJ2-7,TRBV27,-,TGTGCCAGCAGTTTAGGGGCAGGGATTCCCTACGAGCAATACTTC,CASSLGAGIPYEQYF
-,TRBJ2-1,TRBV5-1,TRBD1,TGCGCCAGCAGCCAGGGACAGGGGAATATTAATGAGCAGTTCTTC,CASSQGQGNINEQFF
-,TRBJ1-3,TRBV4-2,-,TGTGCCAGCAGCCAAGATCAGGGGACAGGAAACACCATATATTTT,CASSQDQGTGNTIYF
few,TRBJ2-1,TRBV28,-,TGTGCCAGCAGTTTAATGACTAGTTTTGGCGATGAGCAGTTCTTC,CASSLMTSFGDEQFF
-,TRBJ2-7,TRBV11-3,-,TGTGCCAGCAGCTCGGCTACCCCGGGAGAGCAGTACTTC,CASSSATPGEQYF
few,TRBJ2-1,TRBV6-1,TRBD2,TGTGCCAGCCGGACTAGCGGGGGGGTGGTAGATGAGCAGTTCTTC,CASRTSGGVVDEQFF
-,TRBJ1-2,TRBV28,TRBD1,TGTGCCAGCAGCCTCCCCCAGGGGCAGGGGGTTGGCTACACCTTC,CASSLPQGQGVGYTF
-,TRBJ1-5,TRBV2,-,TGTGCCAGCAGTTCCAGAGGTTATCGGAATCAGCCCCAGCATTTT,CASSSRGYRNQPQHF
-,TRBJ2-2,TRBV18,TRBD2,TGTGCCAGCTCACCCGGGGGGGCGAGGACCGGGGAGCTGTTTTTT,CASSPGGARTGELFF
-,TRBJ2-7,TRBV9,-,TGTGCCAGCAGCGTAGGAGTGATACAGTCCTACGAGCAGTACTTC,CASSVGVIQSYEQYF
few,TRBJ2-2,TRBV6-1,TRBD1,TGTGCCAGCAGTGAAGTTGGGACAGGGGGCGGGGAGCTGTTTTTT,CASSEVGTGGGELFF
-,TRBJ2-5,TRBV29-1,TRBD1,TGCAGCGGCCGGGACAGGGGTAATTTCGAGACCCAGTACTTC,CSGRDRGNFETQYF
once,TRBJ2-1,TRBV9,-,TGTGCCAGCAGCGTATTTGGGCCCCCTAACAACAATGAGCAGTTCTTC,CASSVFGPPNNNEQFF
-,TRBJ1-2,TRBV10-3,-,TGTGCCACCAACCCCCAACAGTCCTATGGCTACACCTTC,CATNPQQSYGYTF
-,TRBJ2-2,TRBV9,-,TGTGCCAGCAGCGTAGAGGGGGGGGAGCTGTTTTTT,CASSVEGGELFF
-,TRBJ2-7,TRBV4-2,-,TGTGCCAGCAGCCTTACCCGGGGGACCGTCTCCGAGCAGTACTTC,CASSLTRGTVSEQYF
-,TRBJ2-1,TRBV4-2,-,TGTGCCAGCAGCCAGTCTAGAGGGCCCTACAATGAGCAGTTCTTC,CASSQSRGPYNEQFF
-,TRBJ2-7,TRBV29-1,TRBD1,TGCAGCGTCGAGACAGGGGCCGTGAGCTCCTACGAGCAGTACTTC,CSVETGAVSSYEQYF
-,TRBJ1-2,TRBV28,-,TGTGCCAGCAGTCCAGCGGGGCGCCCGAGTGGCTACACCTTC,CASSPAGRPSGYTF
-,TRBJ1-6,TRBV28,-,TGTGCCAGCAGTGTCACATCCCGACCGACAGTTAATTCACCCCTCCACTTT,CASSVTSRPTVNSPLHF
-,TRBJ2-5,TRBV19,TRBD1,TGTGCCAGTAGTGACAGGGGCGTAAGGGAGACCCAGTACTTC,CASSDRGVRETQYF
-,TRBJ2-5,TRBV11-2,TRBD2,TGTGCCAGCAGCCTTCAAAGCGGGAGGGCCGAGACCCAGTACTTC,CASSLQSGRAETQYF
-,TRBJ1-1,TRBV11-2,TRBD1,TGTGCCAGCAGCTTAGTGGCAGGGGGAACAACTGAAGCTTTCTTT,CASSLVAGGTTEAFF